Listed below are T cell receptor beta chains from one sample, sequenced in a study of CD8 T cells in Susac syndrome. TCRdb recomputed calls from the immunoSEQ multiplex PCR reads with MiXCR, one row per CDR3 protein. This sample has roughly 100,000 distinct CDR3 sequences; roughly 94% occur once, and the top ten carry 0.4% to 0.5%. Sequenced: CD8+ T cells from PBMCs. The origin of the receptors is a human donor with Susac syndrome. CDR3s include the opening cysteine and the closing phenylalanine or tryptophan. A D gene is named only where the DNA matches it firmly.

J | D | V | CDR3
TRBJ1-5 | . | TRBV21-1 | CASSKEIGFAQPQHF
TRBJ1-4 | . | TRBV25-1 | CASSESSREKLFF
TRBJ1-1 | . | TRBV19 | CASSSWDGWTEAFF
TRBJ2-3 | . | TRBV29-1 | CSVVLASTDTQYF
TRBJ2-7 | TRBD1 | TRBV12-3/TRBV12-4 | CASSWGQVVDEQYF
TRBJ2-3 | . | TRBV11-2 | CASSWGAGTDTQYF
TRBJ1-6 | . | TRBV20-1 | CSARGTRFGNSPLHF
TRBJ2-3 | TRBD2 | TRBV6-4 | CASSASGATDTQYF
TRBJ1-6 | . | TRBV9 | CATSLGVNSPLHF
TRBJ2-3 | TRBD1 | TRBV10-3 | CAISETQGAITSTDTQYF
TRBJ2-7 | . | TRBV2 | CASIKQGNEQYF
TRBJ2-6 | . | TRBV3-1 | CASSQFGGPGANVLTF
TRBJ2-1 | . | TRBV27 | CASSFGTPNNEQFF
TRBJ1-1 | TRBD1 | TRBV29-1 | CSVDQELTGDTEAFF
TRBJ2-1 | . | TRBV5-1 | CASSTLPGVGSYNEQFF
TRBJ2-7 | . | TRBV5-1 | CASRQGLDEQYF
TRBJ2-1 | TRBD2 | TRBV9 | CASSVTGGYNEQFF
TRBJ2-5 | . | TRBV9 | CASSVGQLQAQYF
TRBJ2-7 | . | TRBV7-8 | CASSRKRNGEQYF